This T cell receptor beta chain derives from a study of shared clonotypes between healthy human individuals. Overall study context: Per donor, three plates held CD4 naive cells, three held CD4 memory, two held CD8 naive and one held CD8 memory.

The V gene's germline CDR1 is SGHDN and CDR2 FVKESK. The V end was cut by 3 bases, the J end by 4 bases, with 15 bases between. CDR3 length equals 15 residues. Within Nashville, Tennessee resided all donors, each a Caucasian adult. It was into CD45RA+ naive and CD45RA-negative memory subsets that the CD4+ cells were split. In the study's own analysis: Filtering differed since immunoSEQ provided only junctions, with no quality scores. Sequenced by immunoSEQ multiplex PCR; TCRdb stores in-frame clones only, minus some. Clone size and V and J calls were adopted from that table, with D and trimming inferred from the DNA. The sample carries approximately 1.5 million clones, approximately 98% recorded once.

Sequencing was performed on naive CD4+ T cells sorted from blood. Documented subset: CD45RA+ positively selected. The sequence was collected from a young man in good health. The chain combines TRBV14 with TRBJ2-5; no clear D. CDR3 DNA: TGTGCCAGCAGCCAGCTGCTGGGGTCCCGAGAGACCCAGTACTTC. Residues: CASSQLLGSRETQYF.